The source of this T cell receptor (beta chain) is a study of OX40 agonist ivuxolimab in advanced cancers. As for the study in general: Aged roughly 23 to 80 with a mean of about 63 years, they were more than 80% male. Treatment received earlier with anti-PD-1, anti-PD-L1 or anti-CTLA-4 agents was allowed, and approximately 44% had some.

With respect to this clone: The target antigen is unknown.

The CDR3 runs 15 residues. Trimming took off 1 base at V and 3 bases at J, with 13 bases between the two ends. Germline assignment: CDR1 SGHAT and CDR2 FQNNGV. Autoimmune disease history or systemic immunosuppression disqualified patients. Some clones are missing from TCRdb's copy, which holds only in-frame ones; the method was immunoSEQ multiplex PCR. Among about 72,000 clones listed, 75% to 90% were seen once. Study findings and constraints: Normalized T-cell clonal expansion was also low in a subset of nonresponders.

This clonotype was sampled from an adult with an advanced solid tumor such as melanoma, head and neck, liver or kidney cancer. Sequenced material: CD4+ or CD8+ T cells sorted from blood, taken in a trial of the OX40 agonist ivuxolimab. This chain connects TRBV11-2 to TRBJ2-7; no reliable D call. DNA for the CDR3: TGTGCCAGCAGCTTAGCGTTAAGTTTCAGCTACGAGCAGTACTTC. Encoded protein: CASSLALSFSYEQYF.